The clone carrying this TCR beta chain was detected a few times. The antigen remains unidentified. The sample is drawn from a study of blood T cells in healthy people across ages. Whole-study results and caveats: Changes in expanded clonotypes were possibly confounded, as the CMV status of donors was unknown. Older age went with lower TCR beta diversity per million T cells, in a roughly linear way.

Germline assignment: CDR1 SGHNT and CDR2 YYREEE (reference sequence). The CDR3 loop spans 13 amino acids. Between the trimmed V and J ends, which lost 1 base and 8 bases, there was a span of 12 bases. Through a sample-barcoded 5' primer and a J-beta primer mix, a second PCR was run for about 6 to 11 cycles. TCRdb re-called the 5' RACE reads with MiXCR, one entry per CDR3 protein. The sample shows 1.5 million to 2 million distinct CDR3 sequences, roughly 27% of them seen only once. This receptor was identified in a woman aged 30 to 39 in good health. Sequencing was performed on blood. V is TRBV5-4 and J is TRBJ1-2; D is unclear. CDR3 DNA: TGTGCCAGCAGCTTGACGGCTTTGGGGGGCTACACCTTC. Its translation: CASSLTALGGYTF.